The rows below give T cell receptor beta chains drawn from one sample of a study of shared clonotypes between healthy human individuals. Clones were read by immunoSEQ multiplex PCR, and TCRdb kept only the in-frame ones, dropping some. The data contain some 2 million clones, 95% of them seen just once; the ten biggest clones take up around 0.13%. Source material: naive CD4+ T cells sorted from blood. These receptor sequences come from a man younger than 30 in good health. Both conserved end residues are part of each CDR3. Each record gives: J gene, D gene, clone size, V gene, CDR3 DNA, CDR3 protein. The D gene is left open where the match is weak. Clone sizes are given selectively: once, few, many, or a class where the clone is expanded.

J: TRBJ2-5; D: TRBD1; size: .; V: TRBV5-1; DNA: TGCGCCAGCAGCTCCTCCGGGACAGGGGCTGAGACCCAGTACTTC; CDR3: CASSSSGTGAETQYF
J: TRBJ1-2; D: TRBD1; size: .; V: TRBV2; DNA: TGTGCCAGCATCGTCCAGGGGGCGTATGGCTACACCTTC; CDR3: CASIVQGAYGYTF
J: TRBJ2-5; D: TRBD2; size: .; V: TRBV7-3; DNA: TGTGCCAGCAGCTCCGAGGGACTAGCTTCAGAGACCCAGTACTTC; CDR3: CASSSEGLASETQYF
J: TRBJ2-1; D: .; size: .; V: TRBV1; DNA: TGCACCAGCAGCCAAGATTACAATGAGCAGTTCTTC; CDR3: CTSSQDYNEQFF
J: TRBJ2-3; D: TRBD2; size: .; V: TRBV9; DNA: TGTGCCAGCAGCGTAGCCCTAGCGGAAAGGGGCACAGATACGCAGTATTTT; CDR3: CASSVALAERGTDTQYF
J: TRBJ2-5; D: TRBD1; size: .; V: TRBV19; DNA: TGTGCCAGTAGTAGGCTACCGGGACAGGGGGAGACCCAGTACTTC; CDR3: CASSRLPGQGETQYF
J: TRBJ2-7; D: TRBD2; size: .; V: TRBV25-1; DNA: TGTGCCAGCTTAGCGGGGAACACCTACGAGCAGTACTTC; CDR3: CASLAGNTYEQYF
J: TRBJ1-6; D: .; size: .; V: TRBV18; DNA: TGTGCCAGCTCACCACAGGGCGTTAATTCACCCCTCCACTTT; CDR3: CASSPQGVNSPLHF
J: TRBJ1-4; D: .; size: .; V: TRBV9; DNA: TGTGCCAGCAGCCCCCGGTGGTCGACAAATGAAAAACTGTTTTTT; CDR3: CASSPRWSTNEKLFF
J: TRBJ2-7; D: TRBD1; size: once; V: TRBV25-1; DNA: TGTGCCAGCAGAAAGACAGGGGGGACCTACGAGCAGTACTTC; CDR3: CASRKTGGTYEQYF
J: TRBJ2-7; D: TRBD1; size: .; V: TRBV18; DNA: TGTGCCAGCTCACAATCCGGACAGGTCGGCTACGAGCAGTACTTC; CDR3: CASSQSGQVGYEQYF
J: TRBJ1-6; D: TRBD1; size: .; V: TRBV5-4; DNA: TGTGCCAGCAGCTTAGAGACAGGGGATTCACCCCTCCACTTT; CDR3: CASSLETGDSPLHF
J: TRBJ2-5; D: .; size: .; V: TRBV10-3; DNA: TGTGCCATCAGTGAGGGGCAGGGCGCGGAGACCCAGTACTTC; CDR3: CAISEGQGAETQYF
J: TRBJ2-2; D: .; size: .; V: TRBV10-1; DNA: TGCGCCAGCAGTGAGGGGACCGGGGAGCTGTTTTTT; CDR3: CASSEGTGELFF
J: TRBJ1-2; D: .; size: once; V: TRBV5-1; DNA: TGCGCCAGCAGCTTGGTTCTATCCCCGGGCCTCCAACAGGGCTATGGCTACACCTTC; CDR3: CASSLVLSPGLQQGYGYTF
J: TRBJ1-1; D: .; size: .; V: TRBV28; DNA: TGTGCCAGCGGGCCTGCGGGGCGCCAGAAAAAGAACACTGAGGCTTTCTTT; CDR3: CASGPAGRQKKNTEAFF
J: TRBJ2-2; D: .; size: .; V: TRBV7-6; DNA: TGTGCCAGCAGCCCCTCCCTCAGGGGGGGCCTGAAAAACACCGGGGAGCTGTTTTTT; CDR3: CASSPSLRGGLKNTGELFF
J: TRBJ1-2; D: TRBD1; size: .; V: TRBV6-1; DNA: TGTGCCAGCAGAAGGACAGGGGAGGAATATGGCTACACCTTC; CDR3: CASRRTGEEYGYTF
J: TRBJ2-1; D: TRBD2; size: .; V: TRBV11-3; DNA: TGTGCCAGCAGTCTCCGGGGGGGTTCCTACAATGAGCAGTTCTTC; CDR3: CASSLRGGSYNEQFF
J: TRBJ1-1; D: TRBD1; size: once; V: TRBV5-1; DNA: TGCGCCAGCAGCGTCTACGGGACAGGGGCATCTGAAGCTTTCTTT; CDR3: CASSVYGTGASEAFF
J: TRBJ2-2; D: TRBD2; size: .; V: TRBV9; DNA: TGTGCCAGCACCCGTCGACTAGCGGGAGTGAAGAACACCGGGGAGCTGTTTTTT; CDR3: CASTRRLAGVKNTGELFF
J: TRBJ2-5; D: TRBD1; size: .; V: TRBV6-5; DNA: TGTGCCAGCACCCCAGGGACAGGGAGGAAGACCCAGTACTTC; CDR3: CASTPGTGRKTQYF
J: TRBJ1-1; D: .; size: .; V: TRBV30; DNA: TGTGCCTGGAGTTCCCGGACTGGGAACACTGAAGCTTTCTTT; CDR3: CAWSSRTGNTEAFF
J: TRBJ1-2; D: .; size: .; V: TRBV28; DNA: TGTGCCAGCAGTTTGCGTCGGACTAACTATGGCTACACCTTC; CDR3: CASSLRRTNYGYTF
J: TRBJ2-3; D: .; size: .; V: TRBV2; DNA: TGTGGGTCGTCTCGGGGGACCAGCACAGATACGCAGTATTTT; CDR3: CGSSRGTSTDTQYF
J: TRBJ2-1; D: .; size: .; V: TRBV10-1; DNA: TGCGCCAGCAGTGAACGGGTTTCGCCCTACAATGAGCAGTTCTTC; CDR3: CASSERVSPYNEQFF
J: TRBJ2-2; D: .; size: .; V: TRBV5-1; DNA: TGCGCCAGCAGCTTCGCAGGGATCAACGGGGAGCTGTTTTTT; CDR3: CASSFAGINGELFF
J: TRBJ2-5; D: TRBD2; size: many; V: TRBV5-1; DNA: TGCGCCAGCAGCCCACTAGCGCAACGTGAGACCCAGTACTTC; CDR3: CASSPLAQRETQYF
J: TRBJ2-3; D: .; size: .; V: TRBV29-1; DNA: TGCAGCGTTGAAGATCAGGCGGGGAAGAGCACAGATACGCAGTATTTT; CDR3: CSVEDQAGKSTDTQYF
J: TRBJ2-5; D: TRBD1; size: .; V: TRBV20-1; DNA: TGCAGTGCTACACAGGGGCAGACCCAGTACTTC; CDR3: CSATQGQTQYF
J: TRBJ2-3; D: .; size: .; V: TRBV6-4; DNA: TGTGCCAGCAGTGACTCGTTCTCGGGGTCCGCAGATACGCAGTATTTT; CDR3: CASSDSFSGSADTQYF
J: TRBJ1-4; D: TRBD1; size: .; V: TRBV7-2; DNA: TGTGCCAGCAGCCCCCGGCAGGGGGGGACTAATGAAAAACTGTTTTTT; CDR3: CASSPRQGGTNEKLFF
J: TRBJ2-5; D: .; size: .; V: TRBV29-1; DNA: TGCAGCGTTCAGTTATCACTTGGGGAGACCCAGTACTTC; CDR3: CSVQLSLGETQYF
J: TRBJ2-1; D: .; size: .; V: TRBV5-1; DNA: TGCGCCAGCAGCTTGGGCCAGGGAAGCCTTGAGCAGTTCTTC; CDR3: CASSLGQGSLEQFF
J: TRBJ1-5; D: TRBD1; size: .; V: TRBV6-1; DNA: TGTGCCAGCAGTGCCATCCTTAGACAGGGCTATCAGCCCCAGCATTTT; CDR3: CASSAILRQGYQPQHF
J: TRBJ2-2; D: .; size: .; V: TRBV6-4; DNA: TGTGCCAGCAGTGCCACAAGTAACACCGGGGAGCTGTTTTTT; CDR3: CASSATSNTGELFF
J: TRBJ1-4; D: .; size: .; V: TRBV5-4; DNA: TGTGCCAGCACCAGTTGGGGGGCTCGTGAAAAACTGTTTTTT; CDR3: CASTSWGAREKLFF
J: TRBJ1-4; D: TRBD1; size: .; V: TRBV30; DNA: TGTGCTACCGGACAGGGAGATAATGAAAAACTGTTTTTT; CDR3: CATGQGDNEKLFF
J: TRBJ1-6; D: .; size: .; V: TRBV5-1; DNA: TGCGCCAGCAGCTTGATAGAGACAGTTAATTCACCCCTCCACTTT; CDR3: CASSLIETVNSPLHF
J: TRBJ2-7; D: .; size: .; V: TRBV14; DNA: TGTGCCAGCAGCCAAGGAGATTCACACGGATGGCGGCAGTACTTC; CDR3: CASSQGDSHGWRQYF
J: TRBJ2-2; D: .; size: .; V: TRBV6-1; DNA: TGTGCCAGCAGCGGGTTGAACACCGGGGAGCTGTTTTTT; CDR3: CASSGLNTGELFF
J: TRBJ1-2; D: TRBD1; size: .; V: TRBV5-6; DNA: TGTGCCAGCAGCTTGGGAGACAGGGGACCCTATGGCTACACCTTC; CDR3: CASSLGDRGPYGYTF
J: TRBJ1-5; D: TRBD1; size: .; V: TRBV28; DNA: TGTGCCAGCAGCTCACCGACAGGGGGCTATCAGCCCCAGCATTTT; CDR3: CASSSPTGGYQPQHF
J: TRBJ2-3; D: .; size: .; V: TRBV30; DNA: TGTGCCTGGAGCGGACTGGAACGACAGGTCCGGTATTTT; CDR3: CAWSGLERQVRYF
J: TRBJ1-2; D: TRBD1; size: .; V: TRBV19; DNA: TGTGCCAGTAGTACCTCGGCTCAGGGGGCAAGAGGCTACACCTTC; CDR3: CASSTSAQGARGYTF
J: TRBJ1-2; D: .; size: .; V: TRBV6-1; DNA: TGTGCCAGCAGTGAAGCTCGGGGAAATGGTGGCTACACCTTC; CDR3: CASSEARGNGGYTF
J: TRBJ2-7; D: TRBD2; size: .; V: TRBV6-5; DNA: TGTGCCAGCAACCCTAGCGGGAGATCTCTCTACGAGCAGTACTTC; CDR3: CASNPSGRSLYEQYF
J: TRBJ2-7; D: TRBD2; size: .; V: TRBV7-9; DNA: TGTGCCAGCAGCTCCGGGGGTCGTACTAGCGGGACCTACGAGCAGTACTTC; CDR3: CASSSGGRTSGTYEQYF
J: TRBJ1-4; D: .; size: .; V: TRBV7-9; DNA: TGTGCCAGCAGGGGGAGAGGGGTTAATGAAAAACTGTTTTTT; CDR3: CASRGRGVNEKLFF
J: TRBJ2-4; D: .; size: .; V: TRBV6-5; DNA: TGTGCCAGCAGAACCCCTGGTGGGAACATTCAGTACTTC; CDR3: CASRTPGGNIQYF
J: TRBJ1-1; D: TRBD1; size: .; V: TRBV6-5; DNA: TGTGCCAGCAGAGGGACAGTGAACACTGAAGCTTTCTTT; CDR3: CASRGTVNTEAFF